This T cell receptor beta chain was captured by sequencing in a study of T cell repertoires in cytomegalovirus infection. At the level of the study: CMV infection plus the matching HLA type was flagged by public TCR beta signatures.

Study-level results: HLA-C-restricted CMV-specific TCR beta clonotypes were dominant in the ex vivo response.

TCRdb reanalysed the reads using MiXCR and keeps one entry per CDR3 protein. The data show hundreds of thousands of distinct CDR3 sequences, roughly a quarter seen once. The V gene's germline CDR1 is SEHNR and CDR2 FQNEAQ (reference sequence). The length of the CDR3 is 18 residues. V lost 7 bases, J lost 0 bases, and 19 bases lay in between. On this clonotype itself: Its target is not known.

Sequencing was carried out using CD8+ T cells from PBMCs. V is TRBV7-9 and J is TRBJ2-6, with TRBD1 as a possible D gene (6 bases). This clonotype was obtained from a human donor in good health (CMV status not recorded). Some clones in this sample may be carry-over from other donors' samples. CDR3 in amino acids: CASILDRPSSSGANVLTF. CDR3 bases: TGTGCCAGCATCCTAGACAGGCCTTCGAGCTCTGGGGCCAACGTCCTGACTTTC. The complete variable domain, with remaining parts taken from reference TRBV7-9 and TRBJ2-6, reads DTGVSQNPRHKITKRGQNVTFRCDPISEHNRLYWYRQTLGQGPEFLTYFQNEAQLEKSRLLSDRFSAERPKGSFSTLEIQRTEQGDSAMYLCASILDRPSSSGANVLTFGAGSRLTVL.